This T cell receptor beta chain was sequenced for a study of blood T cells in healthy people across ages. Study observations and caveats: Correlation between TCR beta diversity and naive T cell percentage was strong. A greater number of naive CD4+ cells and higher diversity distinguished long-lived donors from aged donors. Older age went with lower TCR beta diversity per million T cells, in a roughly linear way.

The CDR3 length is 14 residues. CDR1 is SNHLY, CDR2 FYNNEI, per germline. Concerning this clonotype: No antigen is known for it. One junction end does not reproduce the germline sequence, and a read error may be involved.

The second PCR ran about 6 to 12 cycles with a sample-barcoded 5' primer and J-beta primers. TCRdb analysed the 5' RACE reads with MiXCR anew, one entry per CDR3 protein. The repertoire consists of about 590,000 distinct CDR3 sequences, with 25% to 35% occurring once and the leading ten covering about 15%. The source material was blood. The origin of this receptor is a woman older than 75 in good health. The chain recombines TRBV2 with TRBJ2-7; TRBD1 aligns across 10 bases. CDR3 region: CASSRDRGDNERYF. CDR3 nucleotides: TGTGCCAGCAGCCGGGACAGGGGTGACAATGAGCGGTACTTC.